This T cell receptor (beta chain) appears in the sequencing data of a study of CXCR3-negative and CXCR3-positive naive CD8 T cells. The study's findings and limits: Hydrophobicity was higher for TRB CDR3s found in CXCR3-positive naive cells than in CXCR3-negative naive cells. Comparison of naive subsets found surface CD5 to be comparable, and TCR strength was inferred on the basis of TRB CDR3 properties. Comparison of naive CXCR3-negative and CXCR3-positive cells revealed similar TRBV-TRBJ usage, while memory cells differed. Diversity was high in both naive subsets and much lower in memory cells.

The CDR3 covers 14 residues. CDR1 and CDR2 (germline): MDHEN, SYDVKM. CD45RO-CCR7+CD27+CD95- expression identified naive CD8+ T cells. The authors prepared UMI-labeled TRB cDNA libraries by 5' RACE. TCRdb processed the 5' RACE reads again and assigns one entry to each CDR3 protein, with no DNA. Recorded here are about 6,900 distinct CDR3 sequences; the top ten clones represent 1.4%. This clonotype is called medium-sized (0.01 to 0.1%) based on its frequency. Its cognate antigen is unknown. The specimen was naive CXCR3+ CD8+ T cells from blood. Subset in this sample: CD45RO-CCR7+CD27+CD95- naive CD8+ T cells expressing CXCR3 (TNR3+). The TCR originated in a human donor in good health. Some clones in this sample may be carry-over from other donors' samples. The genes are TRBV28 and TRBJ1-6; TCRdb's assignment of TRBD1 cannot be checked, as there is no DNA. The chain's CDR3 is CASSLPGENSPLHF.